This T cell receptor beta chain was found in a study of blood T cell repertoires in COVID-19. Clones were read by immunoSEQ multiplex PCR, and TCRdb kept only the in-frame ones, dropping some. The sample shows some 110,000 clones, 85% to 90% of them seen only once. Per the germline V gene, CDR1 is SGHTS and CDR2 is YDEGEE. CDR3 length equals 14 residues. Trimming cost V 0 bases and J 7 bases, with 13 bases left between them. The sequence derives from a man in his 70s who had recovered from COVID-19. Sample: peripheral blood. This chain connects TRBV5-8 to TRBJ1-2; D not certain. In nucleotides, the CDR3 is TGTGCCAGCAGCTTGGGACGGAGAAGTGGTGGCTACACCTTC. It is translated as CASSLGRRSGGYTF.